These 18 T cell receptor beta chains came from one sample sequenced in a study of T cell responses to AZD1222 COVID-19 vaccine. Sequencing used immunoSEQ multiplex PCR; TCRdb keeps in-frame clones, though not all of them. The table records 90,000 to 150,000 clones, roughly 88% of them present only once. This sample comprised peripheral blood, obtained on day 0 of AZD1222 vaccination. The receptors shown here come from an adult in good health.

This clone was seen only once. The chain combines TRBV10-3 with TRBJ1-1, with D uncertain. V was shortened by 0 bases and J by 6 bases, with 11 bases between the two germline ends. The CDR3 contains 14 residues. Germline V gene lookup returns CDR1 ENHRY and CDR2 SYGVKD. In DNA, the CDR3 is TGTGCCATCAGTGAGTCCCGGGATCGGGCTGAAGCTTTCTTT. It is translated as CAISESRDRAEAFF.

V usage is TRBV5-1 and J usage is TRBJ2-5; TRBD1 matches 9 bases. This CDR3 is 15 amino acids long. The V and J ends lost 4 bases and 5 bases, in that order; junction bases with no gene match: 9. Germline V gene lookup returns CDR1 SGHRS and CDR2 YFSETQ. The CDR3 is CASSVSGTGFETQYF. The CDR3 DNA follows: TGCGCCAGCAGCGTGTCCGGGACAGGGTTTGAGACCCAGTACTTC.

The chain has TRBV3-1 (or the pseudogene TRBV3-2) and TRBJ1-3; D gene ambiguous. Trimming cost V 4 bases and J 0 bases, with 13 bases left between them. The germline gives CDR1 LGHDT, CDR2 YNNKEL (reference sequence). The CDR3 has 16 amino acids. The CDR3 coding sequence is TGTGCCAGCAGCCCAAACTGGGCGAGCTCTGGAAACACCATATATTTT. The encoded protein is CASSPNWASSGNTIYF.

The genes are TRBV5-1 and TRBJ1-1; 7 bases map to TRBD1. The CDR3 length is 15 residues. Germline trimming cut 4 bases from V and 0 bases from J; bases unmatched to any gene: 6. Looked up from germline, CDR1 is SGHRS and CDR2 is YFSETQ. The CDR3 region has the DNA TGCGCCAGCAGCGAGGGGGGACAGCTGAACACTGAAGCTTTCTTT. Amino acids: CASSEGGQLNTEAFF.

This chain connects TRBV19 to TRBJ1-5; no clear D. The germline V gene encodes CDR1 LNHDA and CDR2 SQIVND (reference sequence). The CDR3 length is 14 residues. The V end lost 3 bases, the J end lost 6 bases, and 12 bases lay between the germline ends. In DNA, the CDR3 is TGTGCCAGTAGTATGAAACAGAAAGGTCAGCCCCAGCATTTT. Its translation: CASSMKQKGQPQHF.

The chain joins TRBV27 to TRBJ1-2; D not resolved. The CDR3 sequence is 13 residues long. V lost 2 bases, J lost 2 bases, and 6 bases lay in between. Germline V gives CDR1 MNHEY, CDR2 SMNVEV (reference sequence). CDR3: CASSLDINYGYTF. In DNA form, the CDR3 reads TGTGCCAGCAGTTTAGATATAAACTATGGCTACACCTTC.

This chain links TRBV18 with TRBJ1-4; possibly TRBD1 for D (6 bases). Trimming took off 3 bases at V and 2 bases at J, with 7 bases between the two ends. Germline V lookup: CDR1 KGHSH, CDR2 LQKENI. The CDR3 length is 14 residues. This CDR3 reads CASSPGATNEKLFF. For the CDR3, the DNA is TGTGCCAGCTCACCGGGGGCCACTAATGAAAAACTGTTTTTT.

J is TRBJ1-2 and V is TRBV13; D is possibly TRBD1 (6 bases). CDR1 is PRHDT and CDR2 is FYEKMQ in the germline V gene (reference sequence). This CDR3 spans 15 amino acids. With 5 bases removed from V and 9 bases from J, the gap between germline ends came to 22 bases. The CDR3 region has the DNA TGTGCCAGCAGCCAGGGGTTGTCAGGGGCTAATAGCTACACCTTC. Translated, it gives CASSQGLSGANSYTF. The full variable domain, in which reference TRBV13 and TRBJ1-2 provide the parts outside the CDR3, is AAGVIQSPRHLIKEKRETATLKCYPIPRHDTVYWYQQGPGQDPQFLISFYEKMQSDKGSIPDRFSAQQFSDYHSELNMSSLELGDSALYFCASSQGLSGANSYTFGSGTRLTVV.

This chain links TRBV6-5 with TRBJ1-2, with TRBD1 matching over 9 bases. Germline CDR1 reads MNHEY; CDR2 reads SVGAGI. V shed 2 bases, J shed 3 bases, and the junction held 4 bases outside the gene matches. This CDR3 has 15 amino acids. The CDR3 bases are TGTGCCAGCAGTTACCGGACAGGGGAGGACTATGGCTACACCTTC. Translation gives CASSYRTGEDYGYTF.

The CDR3 nucleotides are TGTGCCAGACCGGTAGGGGAGGGGGAGCAGTACTTC. Translation: CARPVGEGEQYF. The chain carries TRBV19 and TRBJ2-7, with 7 bases that match TRBD2. This CDR3 has 12 residues. The V gene end was trimmed by 9 bases and the J gene end by 7 bases; junction bases not matched to a gene: 9. From germline, CDR1 is LNHDA and CDR2 SQIVND (reference sequence).

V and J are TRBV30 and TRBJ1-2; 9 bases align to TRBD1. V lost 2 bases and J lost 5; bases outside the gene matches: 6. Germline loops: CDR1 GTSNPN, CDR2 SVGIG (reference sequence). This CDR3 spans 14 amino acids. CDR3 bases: TGTGCCTGGAGTTTGGGACAGGGTAATTATGGCTACACCTTC. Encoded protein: CAWSLGQGNYGYTF.

The CDR3 DNA reads TGTGCCATCAGTGATTGGACTATACCACGGGATACGCAGTATTTT. Its translation: CAISDWTIPRDTQYF. The V gene is TRBV10-3, the J gene TRBJ2-3; TRBD2 might be the D (6 bases). Per the germline V gene, CDR1 is ENHRY and CDR2 is SYGVKD. The CDR3 has 15 residues. Trimming took off 3 bases at V and 6 bases at J, with 16 bases between the two ends.

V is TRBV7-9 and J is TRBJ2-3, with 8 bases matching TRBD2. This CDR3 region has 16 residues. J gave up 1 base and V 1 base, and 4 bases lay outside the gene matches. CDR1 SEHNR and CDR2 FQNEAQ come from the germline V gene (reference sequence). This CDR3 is CASSLVAGKGTDTQYF. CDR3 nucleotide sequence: TGTGCCAGCAGCTTAGTAGCGGGGAAAGGCACAGATACGCAGTATTTT.

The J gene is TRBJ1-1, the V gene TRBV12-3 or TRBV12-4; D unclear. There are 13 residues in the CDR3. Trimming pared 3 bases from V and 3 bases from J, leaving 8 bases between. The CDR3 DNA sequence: TGTGCCAGCAGTTTTGATAGCTACACTGAAGCTTTCTTT. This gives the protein CASSFDSYTEAFF.

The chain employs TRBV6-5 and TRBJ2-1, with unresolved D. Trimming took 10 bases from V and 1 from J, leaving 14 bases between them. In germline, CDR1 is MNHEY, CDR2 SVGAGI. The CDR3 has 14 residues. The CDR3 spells CATSPWGSYNEQFF. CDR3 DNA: TGTGCCACTTCCCCATGGGGTTCCTACAATGAGCAGTTCTTC.

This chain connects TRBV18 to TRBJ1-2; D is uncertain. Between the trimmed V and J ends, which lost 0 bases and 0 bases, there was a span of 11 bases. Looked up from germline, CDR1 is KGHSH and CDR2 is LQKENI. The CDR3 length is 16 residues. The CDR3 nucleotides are TGTGCCAGCTCACCACCGTTACAGATAGCTAACTATGGCTACACCTTC. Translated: CASSPPLQIANYGYTF.

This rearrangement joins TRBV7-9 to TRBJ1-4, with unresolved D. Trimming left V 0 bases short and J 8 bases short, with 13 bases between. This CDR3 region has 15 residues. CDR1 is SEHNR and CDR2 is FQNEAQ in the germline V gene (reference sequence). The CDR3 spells CASSLAGREDEKLFF. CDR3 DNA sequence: TGTGCCAGCAGCTTAGCGGGTAGGGAGGACGAAAAACTGTTTTTT.

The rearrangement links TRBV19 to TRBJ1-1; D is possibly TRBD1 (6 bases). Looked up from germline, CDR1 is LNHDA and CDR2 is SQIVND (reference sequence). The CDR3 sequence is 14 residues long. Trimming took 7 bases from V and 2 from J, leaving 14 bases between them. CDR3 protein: CASTVTGINTEAFF. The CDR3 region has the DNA TGTGCCAGTACCGTCACAGGGATAAACACTGAAGCTTTCTTT.